The entry below describes one T cell receptor beta chain. Its antigen has not been determined. Per-base qualities were not stored, and no clone one base away is much larger. The library came from the immunoSEQ multiplex PCR assay. The multiplex PCR relied on a mix of 60 forward primers for TCR Vbeta segments and 13 reverse primers for TCR Jbeta segments. Amplification of the CDR3 region of rearranged TCR beta genes was performed with a multiplex PCR assay on genomic DNA. Amplified TCR beta libraries were sequenced as 87-base-pair reads on the Illumina HiSeq System. In the source study's methods: Across the 640 or so repertoires, a later analysis counted tens of millions of unique TCR beta chains, 9 million to 14 million of which were shared by at least two donors. To remove PCR and sequencing errors, raw reads were error-corrected and collapsed into unique sequences using a nearest-neighbor algorithm that merged closely related sequences. Alignment of CDR3 sequences to IMGT reference sequences was used to assign V, D and J gene segments. For a sequence to be retained, at least a six-nucleotide match to both a V gene segment and a J gene segment was required. Rearrangements were classified as productive when the CDR3 lacked stop codons and remained in frame with V and J, and all other rearrangements were classified as non-productive. CDR3 was defined according to IMGT convention as the region running from the second conserved V-encoded cysteine to the conserved J-encoded phenylalanine. Sequences without an unambiguous match to a single V gene segment were excluded from the earlier analysis of 450 to 650 of the donors. An earlier analysis of 587 of the donors classified V segments as functional when productive rearrangements were above 56.7% and as segregating when the standard deviation between donors was above 5%. A statistical classification framework was built to diagnose cytomegalovirus status from the catalog of TCR beta chain sequences. In a later analysis, TCR nucleotide sequences were compared against IMGT/GENE-DB human TR gene sequences so that V and J genes could be assigned. Using the TCRdist pipeline, a later analysis assigned CDR3 sequences along with most-parsimonious VDJ recombination scenarios. In a later analysis, every TCR beta chain was defined by the combination of its CDR3 amino acid sequence and its V-gene family, and reads without a unique V-gene family were dropped. A later analysis removed several hundred highly shared, low-generation-probability nucleotide sequences to deal with suspected cross-contamination and a sequencing artifact. For each public chain, a later analysis derived a clonal expansion index from normalized ranks of inferred template counts within each repertoire. In a later analysis, generation probabilities were computed using a VDJ recombination model fitted to out-of-frame rearrangements, and the results were checked against IGoR. In a later analysis, hypergeometric tests were used to score TCR-TCR, TCR-HLA and TCR-CMV co-occurrence, with a repertoire-size bias correction applied to TCR pairs. In a later analysis, false discovery rates were estimated by permuting HLA or CMV assignments 20 times. In a later analysis, co-occurring TCRs were grouped using DBSCAN, with TCRdist sequence similarity added in when clustering inside HLA-allele-positive subsets. For co-occurrence clustering, repertoires with fewer than 30,000 or more than 120,000 public chains were excluded, along with about five repertoires with anomalous nucleotide sharing. Not all clones reach the TCRdb copy of this immuneACCESS table, which keeps in-frame sequences only. Checked studies attribute under half of the gap to unresolved V genes and leave the rest unexplained. The DNA gave D and trimming, while V, J and clone size come from that table. The sample profile shows 200,000 to 300,000 clones; 82% of them were found once. The ten largest make up 4.5% to 6% of the sample.

The cohort comprised 666 healthy bone marrow donors. Cohort members were all nominally healthy when sampled, although unrecorded immune exposures were likely present. The donor was CMV seropositive and belonged to the group of about 290 seropositive cohort members. A peripheral blood sample was collected from each donor, and TCR beta sequencing was performed on peripheral blood mononuclear cells. Genomic DNA extraction from the blood cell samples was performed with the Qiagen DNeasy Blood Extraction Kit. These data are taken from a study of cytomegalovirus exposure and HLA in healthy donors (dated by TCRdb to about 2017). Context from the whole study: An earlier analysis of some 620 of the donors reported roughly 300 Gb of sequence data and around 120 million unique TCR beta sequences obtained from approximately 180 million T cells. To predict cytomegalovirus infection status, the study combined high-throughput TCR immunosequencing, statistical association of individual TCRs with disease status, and machine learning. All discovery cohort repertoires had been generated using a single sequencing platform. Donor age, sex, ethnicity and CMV serostatus were compiled alongside the repertoire data. The genetic ancestry cluster associated with self-reported Caucasian donors included 70% to 85% of the roughly 390 genotyped donors. The number of typed donors differed by locus: roughly 629-640 for A, B, C, DRB1 and DQB1; about 520 for DQA1; some 610 for DPA1; and about 470 for DPB1. The aim of the study was to test whether cataloging public T cell receptors could identify signatures of past pathogen exposure. In the later analysis, no new phenotypic data were used to find candidate immune exposures; instead, reliance was placed on TCR beta sequences and their occurrence across donors. Roughly five DR-DQ haplotypes were treated as single units for association and clustering because of strong linkage in the cohort. A separate validation cohort of roughly 130 different subjects was used in addition to the approximately 700-subject first cohort. Roughly 300 gigabases of sequencing data and around 90 million unique TCR sequences made up an early release that covered approximately 620 HLA-typed donors. A later analysis re-examined previously published TCR beta repertoires from about 700 donors and added high-resolution HLA genotyping to investigate patterns of TCR occurrence. A later genetic analysis used genome-wide SNP genotypes for about three fifths of the 666 donors, treating that subset as a discovery cohort. The study used immunosequencing to profile the T cell repertoires of some 600 subjects and linked those repertoires to cytomegalovirus serostatus. In an earlier analysis of roughly 580 of the donors, high-throughput TCR beta sequencing was used to judge whether each TCR beta V gene segment behaved as functional or pseudogenic. Both class I and class II loci were covered by HLA typing, at four-digit resolution. Among 300 to 500 genotyped donors of the cohort, an average of around 220,000 unique TCR beta nucleotide sequences was sequenced per donor, of which about 20% were non-productive. Points the paper makes about the study in general: For the cohort, immune exposure information was limited to CMV serostatus. The presence/absence analyses assumed that sequencing depth was roughly uniform across donors, and that assumption may not be true. A cluster of highly shared sequence variants was judged likely to be a technical artifact of the sequencing pipeline. In the study, 164 TCR beta chains were listed as associated with cytomegalovirus. The 87-base-pair reads could not distinguish some IMGT-functional V segments, including TRBV6-2 and TRBV6-3, so those segments were excluded. In both the original and validation cohorts, the classifier was reported to diagnose cytomegalovirus status with high specificity and sensitivity. In a later analysis, most CMV-associated TCR beta chains were found to appear HLA-restricted, with HLA associations seemingly driven largely by CMV exposure. Compared with equally common non-associated chains, HLA-associated TCR beta chains in a later analysis were more clonally expanded and had lower generation probabilities. Because counts were too low, roughly 18 rarely observed V segments, including chromosome 9 orphons, were left out of the earlier analysis of 587 of the donors. Several of the top co-occurrence clusters appeared to be linked to parvovirus B19, influenza, CMV and Epstein-Barr virus, according to a later analysis. Most TCR sequences were seen in very few donors, while some public TCRs were found in many individuals. A further reported finding was that TCR beta sequences accurately predicted the HLA-A and HLA-B alleles for most subjects in the first cohort. A later genetic analysis reported fewer N-insertions in productive TCRs among donors in an Asian-associated ancestry cluster than the roughly 620-donor mean. In vitro tests confirmed that a few of the cytomegalovirus-associated TCR beta chains recognize cytomegalovirus antigens. Linkage disequilibrium might explain the correlated functional status among segregating V segments, but an unknown experimental factor could not be ruled out. HLA typing was unavailable for some donors at each locus, so association tests used only the typed subset. Broadly in line with IMGT annotations, most TCR beta V segments showed up in productive rearrangements about 87% or about 30% of the time in an earlier analysis of several hundred of the donors. V-gene and J-gene trimming of TCR beta chains was associated with a missense DCLRE1C variant in a later genetic analysis, and the association was replicated in an independent cohort. A later analysis associated 16,951 TCR beta sequences with specific HLA alleles at a false discovery rate of 0.05. This cohort had only TCR beta chains sequenced, and the lack of alpha or paired-chain data limited which features could be detected. The authors suggested that the approach could potentially be extended to other disease states and immunological phenotypes. When HLA alleles, especially DR and DQ, strongly co-occurred, attributing TCR associations to individual alleles was difficult. According to a later analysis, TCR association rates differed among HLA loci, with DRB1 alleles showing the most associated TCRs and HLA-C alleles showing the fewest.

Based on the germline V gene, the CDR1 and CDR2 sequences are SQVTM and ANQGSEA. The CDR3 sequence holds 12 residues, the cysteine and phenylalanine included. Only the CDR3 part of the read is kept: 36 bases, read in frame from the first base. Trimming takes 2 bases off V and 6 bases off J; junction bases not matched to a gene: 1. This sequence was found in a woman aged 40 to 50 in good health and CMV-seropositive. The chain uses TRBV29-1 and TRBJ2-1; TRBD1 aligns with 7 central bases. Source material: PBMCs. The DNA sequence is TGCAGCGTTGAAACAGGGGTCAATGAGCAGTTCTTC. Translated, it reads CSVETGVNEQFF.